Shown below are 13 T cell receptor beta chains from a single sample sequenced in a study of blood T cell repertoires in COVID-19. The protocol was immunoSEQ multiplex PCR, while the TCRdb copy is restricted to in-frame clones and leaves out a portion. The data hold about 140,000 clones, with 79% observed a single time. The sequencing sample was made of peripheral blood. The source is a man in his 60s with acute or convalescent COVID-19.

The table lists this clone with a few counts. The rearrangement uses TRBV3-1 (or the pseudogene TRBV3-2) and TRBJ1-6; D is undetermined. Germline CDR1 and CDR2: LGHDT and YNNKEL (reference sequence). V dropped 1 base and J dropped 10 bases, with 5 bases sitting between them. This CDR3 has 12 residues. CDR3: CASSQAQSPLHF. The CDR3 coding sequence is TGTGCCAGCAGCCAAGCACAATCACCCCTCCACTTT.

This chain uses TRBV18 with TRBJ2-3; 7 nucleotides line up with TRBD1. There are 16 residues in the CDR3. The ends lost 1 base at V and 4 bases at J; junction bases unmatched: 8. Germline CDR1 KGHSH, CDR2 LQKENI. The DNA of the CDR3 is TGTGCCAGCTCACCACAGGGCGGCAGGGGGTCAGATACGCAGTATTTT. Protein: CASSPQGGRGSDTQYF.

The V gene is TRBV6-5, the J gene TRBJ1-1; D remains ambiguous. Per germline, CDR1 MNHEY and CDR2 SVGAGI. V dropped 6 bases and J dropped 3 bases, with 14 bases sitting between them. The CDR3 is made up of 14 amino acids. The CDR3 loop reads CASSVVQKDTEAFF. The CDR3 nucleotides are TGTGCCAGCAGCGTGGTACAGAAGGACACTGAAGCTTTCTTT.

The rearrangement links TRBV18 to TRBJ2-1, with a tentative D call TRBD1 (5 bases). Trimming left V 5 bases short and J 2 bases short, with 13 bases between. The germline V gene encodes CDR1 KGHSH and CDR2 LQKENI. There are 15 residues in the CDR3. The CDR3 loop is CASSGDRGTYNEQFF. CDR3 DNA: TGTGCCAGCTCAGGAGACAGAGGCACCTACAATGAGCAGTTCTTC.

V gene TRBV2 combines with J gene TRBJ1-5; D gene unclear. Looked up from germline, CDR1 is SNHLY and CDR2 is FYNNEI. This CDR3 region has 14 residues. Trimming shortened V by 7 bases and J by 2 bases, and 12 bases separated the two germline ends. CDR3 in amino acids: CASTILGGNQPQHF. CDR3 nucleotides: TGTGCCAGCACTATACTCGGGGGCAATCAGCCCCAGCATTTT. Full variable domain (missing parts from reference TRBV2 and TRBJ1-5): EPEVTQTPSHQVTQMGQEVILRCVPISNHLYFYWYRQILGQKVEFLVSFYNNEISEKSEIFDDQFSVERPDGSNFTLKIRSTKLEDSAMYFCASTILGGNQPQHFGDGTRLSIL.

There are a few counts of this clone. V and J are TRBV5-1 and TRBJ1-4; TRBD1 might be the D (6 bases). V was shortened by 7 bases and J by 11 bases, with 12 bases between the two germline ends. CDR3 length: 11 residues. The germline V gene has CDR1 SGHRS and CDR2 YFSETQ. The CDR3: CASGDQGKLFF. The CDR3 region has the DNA TGCGCCAGCGGGGATCAGGGGAAACTGTTTTTT.

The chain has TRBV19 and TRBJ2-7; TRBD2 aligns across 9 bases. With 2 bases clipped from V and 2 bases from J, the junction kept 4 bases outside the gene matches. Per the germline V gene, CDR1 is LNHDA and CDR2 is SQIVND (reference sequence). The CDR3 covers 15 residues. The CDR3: CASSIRAGGPYEQYF. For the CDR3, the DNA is TGTGCCAGTAGTATAAGAGCGGGAGGTCCCTACGAGCAGTACTTC.

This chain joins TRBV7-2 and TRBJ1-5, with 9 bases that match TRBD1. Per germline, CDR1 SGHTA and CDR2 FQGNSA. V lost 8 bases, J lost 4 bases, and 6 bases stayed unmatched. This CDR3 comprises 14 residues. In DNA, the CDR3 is TGTGCCAGCGGACAGGGGTTGAGGAATCAGCCCCAGCATTTT. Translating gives CASGQGLRNQPQHF.

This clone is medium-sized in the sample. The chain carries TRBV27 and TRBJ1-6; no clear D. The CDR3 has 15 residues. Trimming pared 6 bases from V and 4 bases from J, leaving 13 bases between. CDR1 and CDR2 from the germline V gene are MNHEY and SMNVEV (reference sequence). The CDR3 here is CASRPIEGYNSPLHF. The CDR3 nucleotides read TGTGCCAGCAGACCAATTGAGGGTTATAATTCACCCCTCCACTTT.

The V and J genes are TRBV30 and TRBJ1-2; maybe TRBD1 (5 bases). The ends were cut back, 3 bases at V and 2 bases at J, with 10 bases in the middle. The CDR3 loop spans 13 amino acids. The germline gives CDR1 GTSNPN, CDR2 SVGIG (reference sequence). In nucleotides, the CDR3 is TGTGCCTGGAGGATCTGGGGCAACTATGGCTACACCTTC. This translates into CAWRIWGNYGYTF.

Here the CDR3 reads CASRQMMPGGDYEQYF. The CDR3 region has the DNA TGTGCCAGCAGGCAAATGATGCCGGGAGGGGACTACGAGCAGTACTTC. The rearrangement uses TRBV25-1 and TRBJ2-7; 8 bases fit TRBD2. This CDR3 is 16 amino acids long. The J segment lost 3 bases and the V segment lost 6 bases, leaving 13 bases of the junction unmatched. The germline gives CDR1 MGHDK, CDR2 SYGVNS.

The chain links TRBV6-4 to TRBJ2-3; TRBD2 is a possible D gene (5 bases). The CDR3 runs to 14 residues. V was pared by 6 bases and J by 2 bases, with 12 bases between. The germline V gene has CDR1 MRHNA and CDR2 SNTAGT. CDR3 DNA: TGTGCCAGCAGAGAGAGCGGTCCCACAGATACGCAGTATTTT. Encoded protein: CASRESGPTDTQYF.

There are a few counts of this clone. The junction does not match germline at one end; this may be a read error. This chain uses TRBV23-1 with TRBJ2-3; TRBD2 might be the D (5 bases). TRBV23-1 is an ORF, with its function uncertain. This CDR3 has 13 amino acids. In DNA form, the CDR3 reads TGCGCCAGCAGTCACACAAAGGGTGCCCCGGGGAATTTT. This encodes CASSHTKGAPGNF.